These 28 T cell receptor beta chains originate from one sample sequenced in a study of shared clonotypes between healthy human individuals. The assay was immunoSEQ multiplex PCR, and TCRdb's table has in-frame clones only and misses some. Among a few million clones listed, 85% to 95% were seen once. The source material was naive CD4+ T cells from PBMCs. Stated subset: CD45RA+ positively selected. The receptors derive from a man between 18 and 29 years old in good health. Some clones in this sample may be carry-over from other donors' samples.

This chain joins TRBV28 and TRBJ2-7, with 9 bases matching TRBD2. V gave up 6 bases and J gave up 0 bases; unmatched junction bases: 12. The CDR3 is 17 residues long. CDR1 and CDR2 from the germline V gene are MDHEN and SYDVKM. In DNA form, the CDR3 reads TGTGCCAGCAGGGGACTAGCCCGAAGAGATTCCTCCTACGAGCAGTACTTC. The encoded protein is CASRGLARRDSSYEQYF.

This clone has a handful of counts. The chain is built from TRBV5-6 and TRBJ1-1; D is unresolved. The CDR3 loop spans 13 amino acids. V gave up 5 bases and J gave up 1 base, with 9 bases separating them. Germline values: CDR1 SGHDT, CDR2 YYEEEE. CDR3 DNA: TGTGCCAGCAGTCAAGACTGGAACACTGAAGCTTTCTTT. Encoded protein: CASSQDWNTEAFF.

The V call is TRBV1, the J call TRBJ2-7; the table's D call, TRBD1, has no DNA check behind it. TRBV1 is described as a pseudogene. The CDR3 is 15 residues long. The CDR3 DNA reads as TGCACCAGGAAACCTTCGGGACACCTCTCCTACGAGCAGTACTTC. Translating gives CTRKPSGHLSYEQYF.

This clone came up a few times. The chain employs TRBV7-9 and TRBJ1-3; D is uncertain. This CDR3 contains 14 residues. Trimming took off 2 bases at V and 10 bases at J, with 15 bases between the two ends. Germline CDR1 is SEHNR and CDR2 is FQNEAQ (reference sequence). CDR3 DNA: TGTGCCAGCAGCTTAATTTCGGCAGTCACGACCATATATTTT. Protein product: CASSLISAVTTIYF.

The chain couples TRBV7-6 to TRBJ2-2; D is possibly TRBD1 or TRBD2 (5 bases each). Deletions cut 5 bases from V and 2 bases from J, with 12 bases between. There are 15 residues in the CDR3. Germline loops: CDR1 SGHVS, CDR2 FNYEAQ. This chain's CDR3 is CASSRRGGNTGELFF. For the CDR3, the DNA is TGTGCCAGCAGCCGACGGGGCGGCAACACCGGGGAGCTGTTTTTT.

The rearrangement joins TRBV19 to TRBJ2-1, with a possible D match to TRBD2 (5 bases). Germline V gene lookup returns CDR1 LNHDA and CDR2 SQIVND (reference sequence). The CDR3 runs 15 residues. V lost 2 bases and J lost 9, with 17 bases in between. The CDR3: CASSISGSARGEQFF. As DNA, the CDR3 is TGTGCCAGTAGTATAAGTGGCTCCGCCCGGGGTGAGCAGTTCTTC.

This rearrangement joins TRBV11-2 to TRBJ1-2; 10 bases are shared with TRBD1. CDR3 length: 15 amino acids. V gave up 6 bases and J gave up 3 bases; unmatched junction bases: 7. Germline lookup yields CDR1 SGHAT and CDR2 FQNNGV. DNA for the CDR3: TGTGCCAGCAGGGACAGACAGGGGGCAGACTATGGCTACACCTTC. This codes for CASRDRQGADYGYTF.

V is TRBV7-2 and J is TRBJ2-2, with a weak D call TRBD2 (7 bases). Trimming removed 4 bases from V and 4 bases from J, with 16 bases in between. The CDR3 length is 16 residues. CDR1 and CDR2 from the germline V gene are SGHTA and FQGNSA. The CDR3 DNA sequence: TGTGCCAGCAGCTCTCGCGCGGGGGCGGGCACCGGGGAGCTGTTTTTT. It specifies CASSSRAGAGTGELFF.

Here the CDR3 reads CASSEVTGGEQPQHF. As DNA, the CDR3 is TGTGCCAGCAGTGAAGTGACAGGGGGCGAACAGCCCCAGCATTTT. This chain connects TRBV2 to TRBJ1-5; 10 positions agree with TRBD1. V trimming: 1 base; J trimming: 7 bases; junction bases outside the gene matches: 4. Germline CDR1 reads SNHLY; CDR2 reads FYNNEI. The CDR3 loop spans 15 amino acids.

V and J are TRBV6-6 and TRBJ2-6; the D is unclear. There are 13 residues in the CDR3. Trimming shortened V by 5 bases and J by 2 bases, and 4 bases separated the two germline ends. Germline CDR1 and CDR2: MNHNY and SVGAGI (reference sequence). The CDR3 DNA sequence: TGTGCCAGCAGTGTCCCTGGGGCCAACGTCCTGACTTTC. This codes for CASSVPGANVLTF.

This chain connects TRBV19 to TRBJ2-3; no clear D. V lost 4 bases to trimming and J lost 0 bases, with 14 bases between them. Looked up from germline, CDR1 is LNHDA and CDR2 is SQIVND (reference sequence). The CDR3 is made up of 16 amino acids. CDR3 amino acids: CASSTVGSLSTDTQYF. Written as DNA, the CDR3 is TGTGCCAGTAGTACTGTGGGCAGCTTAAGCACAGATACGCAGTATTTT.

This rearrangement joins TRBV5-1 to TRBJ1-3; the D is unclear. The CDR3 consists of 14 residues. Germline CDR1 SGHRS, CDR2 YFSETQ. V was trimmed by 1 base and J by 7 bases, leaving 12 bases between them. CDR3 in DNA: TGCGCCAGCAGCTTGTTAGGCTTGCGGAACACCATATATTTT. Translating gives CASSLLGLRNTIYF.

The chain joins TRBV9 to TRBJ2-2; no definite D call. The CDR3 extends over 14 amino acids. With 0 bases removed from V and 5 bases from J, the gap between germline ends came to 8 bases. Germline assignment: CDR1 SGDLS and CDR2 YYNGEE. CDR3 DNA sequence: TGTGCCAGCAGCGTAGAAGCAGCTACCGGGGAGCTGTTTTTT. Protein sequence: CASSVEAATGELFF. The full variable domain, in which reference TRBV9 and TRBJ2-2 provide the parts outside the CDR3, is DSGVTQTPKHLITATGQRVTLRCSPRSGDLSVYWYQQSLDQGLQFLIQYYNGEERAKGNILERFSAQQFPDLHSELNLSSLELGDSALYFCASSVEAATGELFFGEGSRLTVL.

The V call is TRBV30, the J call TRBJ1-2, with D unclear. Germline CDR1 reads GTSNPN; CDR2 reads SVGIG (reference sequence). The V and J ends lost 3 bases and 8 bases respectively, with 16 bases between them. CDR3 length equals 13 residues. CDR3 sequence: CAWRKGLFAGYTF. CDR3 bases: TGTGCCTGGAGGAAGGGCTTATTTGCGGGCTACACCTTC.

The gene calls are TRBV13 and TRBJ2-3; 8 bases are shared with TRBD2. The V segment lost 5 bases and the J segment 6 bases; nucleotides outside the gene matches: 7. This CDR3 comprises 14 residues. Germline V lookup: CDR1 PRHDT, CDR2 FYEKMQ (reference sequence). The CDR3 protein is CASSLPASGDTQYF. DNA of the CDR3: TGTGCCAGCAGCCTTCCTGCTAGCGGGGATACGCAGTATTTT.

The J gene is TRBJ2-1, the V gene TRBV30; D may be TRBD2 (5 bases). Trimming took off 0 bases at V and 7 bases at J, with 10 bases between the two ends. CDR3 length: 13 amino acids. Germline V lookup: CDR1 GTSNPN, CDR2 SVGIG (reference sequence). CDR3 nucleotide sequence: TGTGCCTGGAGTGTACAATCGGGAAATGAGCAGTTCTTC. Translated, it gives CAWSVQSGNEQFF.

The rearrangement links TRBV5-8 to TRBJ1-4; a weak D match, TRBD1 (5 bases). This CDR3 comprises 17 residues. The V and J ends lost 4 bases and 1 base respectively, with 17 bases between them. The germline V gene encodes CDR1 SGHTS and CDR2 YDEGEE. The CDR3 DNA follows: TGTGCCAGCAGCCCCTGGGAGGGGCCGAGAACTAATGAAAAACTGTTTTTT. Translation: CASSPWEGPRTNEKLFF. Full variable domain (rest looked up from reference TRBV5-8 and TRBJ1-4): EAGVTQSPTHLIKTRGQQATLRCSPISGHTSVYWYQQALGLGLQFLLWYDEGEERNRGNFPPRFSGRQFPNYSSELNVNALELEDSALYLCASSPWEGPRTNEKLFFGSGTQLSVL.

This chain uses TRBV28 with TRBJ1-5; a possible D gene is TRBD1 (6 bases). V shed 2 bases and J shed 5 bases, with 16 bases lying between them. Germline V lookup: CDR1 MDHEN, CDR2 SYDVKM. The CDR3 spans 16 residues. The CDR3 coding sequence is TGTGCCAGCAGTTTAGGAGGCAGGGGTCGGGATCAGCCCCAGCATTTT. Residues: CASSLGGRGRDQPQHF.

The chain links TRBV29-1 to TRBJ2-7; unclear D gene. The CDR3 loop spans 12 amino acids. Germline V CDR1 and CDR2: SQVTM, ANQGSEA. V was cut by 4 bases and J by 2 bases, with 9 bases left in between. The CDR3 loop reads CSVGHLPYEQYF. The CDR3 region has the DNA TGCAGCGTTGGTCACCTCCCCTACGAGCAGTACTTC.

This clone was seen a single time. The chain is built from TRBV5-1 and TRBJ2-3, with a possible D match to TRBD2 (7 bases). V dropped 3 bases and J dropped 6 bases, with 17 bases sitting between them. CDR3 length: 15 amino acids. From germline, CDR1 is SGHRS and CDR2 YFSETQ. As DNA, the CDR3 is TGCGCCAGCAGCTCTCAGGACAGCGGGACGGATACGCAGTATTTT. This sequence encodes CASSSQDSGTDTQYF. The full variable domain, rest sourced from reference TRBV5-1 and TRBJ2-3, is KAGVTQTPRYLIKTRGQQVTLSCSPISGHRSVSWYQQTPGQGLQFLFEYFSETQRNKGNFPGRFSGRQFSNSRSEMNVSTLELGDSALYLCASSSQDSGTDTQYFGPGTRLTVL.

The gene calls are TRBV7-8 and TRBJ1-1; D unclear. The germline V gene encodes CDR1 SGHVS and CDR2 FQNEAQ. Trimming left V 0 bases short and J 0 bases short, with 5 bases between. This CDR3 is 14 amino acids long. The CDR3 reads CASSLARLNTEAFF. CDR3 bases: TGTGCCAGCAGCTTAGCCCGGTTGAACACTGAAGCTTTCTTT.

As regards this clone: Other DNA sequences of this sample code for an identical CDR3. The chain joins TRBV5-1 to TRBJ2-3, with D uncertain. V was shortened by 0 bases and J by 3 bases, with 11 bases between the two germline ends. There are 15 residues in the CDR3. Germline values: CDR1 SGHRS, CDR2 YFSETQ. The CDR3 loop reads CASSLAGSLTDTQYF. CDR3 bases: TGCGCCAGCAGCTTGGCCGGAAGTCTAACAGATACGCAGTATTTT.

The chain employs TRBV5-1 and TRBJ2-7, with 9 nucleotides matching TRBD2. Losses at the gene ends were 3 bases for V and 7 bases for J; bases not matched to a gene: 11. The CDR3 is 15 residues long. Germline CDR1 and CDR2: SGHRS and YFSETQ. The CDR3 region has the DNA TGCGCCAGCAGCTCCCAGGGACTAGCCGAAGAAGAGCAGTACTTC. Translating gives CASSSQGLAEEEQYF.

Of note for this clone: The same CDR3 also results from other DNA sequences found in this sample. The chain has TRBV6-5 and TRBJ1-4; 8 bases map to TRBD1. This CDR3 comprises 14 residues. Germline V gene data show CDR1 as MNHEY and CDR2 as SVGAGI. Trimming at V came to 4 bases and at J to 6 bases, leaving 4 bases not matched to a gene. CDR3 nucleotide sequence: TGTGCCAGCAGTTCCACAGGGGGGGATGAAAAACTGTTTTTT. Its protein product is CASSSTGGDEKLFF.

The chain is built from TRBV5-7 and TRBJ1-1; a weak D match, TRBD1 (5 bases). TRBV5-7 is known as an ORF, though its function is uncertain. The CDR3 length is 15 residues. V lost 3 bases and J lost 1, with 13 bases in between. The CDR3 nucleotides read TGTGCCAGCAGCTCCCGGGACCCGGGGAACACTGAAGCTTTCTTT. Protein product: CASSSRDPGNTEAFF.

The gene calls are TRBV5-1 and TRBJ2-5, with TRBD1 identical over 11 bases. The CDR3 runs to 16 residues. Germline CDR1 SGHRS, CDR2 YFSETQ. J was trimmed by 4 bases and V by 4 bases; bases with no gene match: 9. CDR3 DNA: TGCGCCAGCAGCCCGGGACAGGGGGTGATTGGAGAGACCCAGTACTTC. This sequence encodes CASSPGQGVIGETQYF.

V gene TRBV5-1 combines with J gene TRBJ2-7, with TRBD1 matching 10 bases. From germline, CDR1 is SGHRS and CDR2 YFSETQ. CDR3 size: 14 residues. The V gene end was trimmed by 4 bases and the J gene end by 6 bases; junction bases not matched to a gene: 7. This CDR3 is CASSNRQGAGEQYF. The CDR3 DNA reads as TGCGCCAGCAGCAATCGACAGGGGGCGGGCGAGCAGTACTTC.

This clone was observed a single time. The genes are TRBV28 and TRBJ2-5, with no clear D. The length of the CDR3 is 14 residues. V lost 5 bases, J lost 4 bases, and 14 bases lay in between. The germline V gene encodes CDR1 MDHEN and CDR2 SYDVKM. The CDR3, as DNA: TGTGCCAGCAGTGTGATAGAGACTGCAGAGACCCAGTACTTC. Protein sequence: CASSVIETAETQYF. The full variable domain, rest sourced from reference TRBV28 and TRBJ2-5, is DVKVTQSSRYLVKRTGEKVFLECVQDMDHENMFWYRQDPGLGLRLIYFSYDVKMKEKGDIPEGYSVSREKKERFSLILESASTNQTSMYLCASSVIETAETQYFGPGTRLLVL.